These 22 T cell receptor beta chains were all obtained from the same sample, sequenced in a study of shared clonotypes between healthy human individuals. The repertoire was sequenced with immunoSEQ multiplex PCR; TCRdb's copy has only in-frame clones and lacks some. The sample lists around 2,000,000 clones; 85% to 95% were seen once. Input material: naive CD4+ T cells sorted from blood. Specified subset: CD45RA+ positively selected. The receptors come from a man younger than 30 in good health.

The CDR3 DNA sequence: TGCGCCAGCACCGGGACAGGGATGGGAGATACGCAGTATTTT. This codes for CASTGTGMGDTQYF. V and J are TRBV5-1 and TRBJ2-3, with 9 bases identical to TRBD1. Looked up from germline, CDR1 is SGHRS and CDR2 is YFSETQ. The CDR3 runs 14 residues. Trimming cost V 6 bases and J 5 bases; bases outside gene matches: 7.

About this clone: Within the sample, other DNA sequences also encode this same CDR3. V and J are TRBV5-1 and TRBJ2-3; D unresolved. The V gene lost 0 bases and the J gene lost 0 bases, with 8 bases spanning the gap. CDR1 and CDR2 (germline): SGHRS, YFSETQ. The CDR3 has 15 residues. The CDR3 loop reads CASSLGPASTDTQYF. The CDR3 DNA is TGCGCCAGCAGCTTGGGGCCTGCTAGCACAGATACGCAGTATTTT. Full variable domain (rest looked up from reference TRBV5-1 and TRBJ2-3): KAGVTQTPRYLIKTRGQQVTLSCSPISGHRSVSWYQQTPGQGLQFLFEYFSETQRNKGNFPGRFSGRQFSNSRSEMNVSTLELGDSALYLCASSLGPASTDTQYFGPGTRLTVL.

The chain combines TRBV15 with TRBJ2-7, with TRBD1 as a possible D gene (6 bases). The CDR3 covers 15 residues. Germline CDR1 reads LNHNV; CDR2 reads YYDKDF (reference sequence). Trimming removed 0 bases from V and 4 bases from J, with 13 bases in between. The CDR3 loop reads CATSREQGETYEQYF. CDR3 DNA sequence: TGTGCCACCAGCAGAGAACAGGGAGAGACTTACGAGCAGTACTTC.

This clone was seen a single time. The same CDR3 arises from other DNA sequences in this sample as well. The chain employs TRBV7-2 and TRBJ2-3; 7 nucleotides agree with TRBD2. V was clipped by 1 base and J by 3 bases; unmatched bases: 4. The CDR3 has 15 amino acids. The germline gives CDR1 SGHTA, CDR2 FQGNSA. The CDR3 DNA reads TGTGCCAGCAGCTTAGTGGGCGGGAGTACAGATACGCAGTATTTT. Its translation is CASSLVGGSTDTQYF.

This clone was detected only once. The chain employs TRBV30 and TRBJ1-6; D is undetermined. From germline, CDR1 is GTSNPN and CDR2 SVGIG (reference sequence). The CDR3 is 12 amino acids. The ends were cut back, 5 bases at V and 8 bases at J, with 10 bases in the middle. This chain's CDR3 is CAWEARDSPLHF. The CDR3 DNA reads TGTGCCTGGGAGGCCCGGGATTCACCCCTCCACTTT.

The chain combines TRBV6-6 with TRBJ1-3, with a possible D match to TRBD1 (5 bases). Germline lookup yields CDR1 MNHNY and CDR2 SVGAGI (reference sequence). The V and J ends lost 0 bases and 3 bases respectively, with 12 bases between them. This CDR3 has 16 amino acids. The CDR3 protein is CASSYSQGRVGNTIYF. The CDR3 DNA follows: TGTGCCAGCAGTTACTCTCAGGGCAGAGTTGGAAACACCATATATTTT.

This chain uses TRBV5-1 with TRBJ2-7; possible D gene TRBD2, 6 bases. The CDR3 covers 13 residues. The V gene's germline CDR1 is SGHRS and CDR2 YFSETQ. V gave up 4 bases and J gave up 2 bases, with 10 bases separating them. The CDR3: CASSQEGPYEQYF. The CDR3 nucleotides are TGCGCCAGCAGCCAGGAGGGGCCCTACGAGCAGTACTTC. The full variable domain, its missing parts supplied by reference TRBV5-1 and TRBJ2-7, is KAGVTQTPRYLIKTRGQQVTLSCSPISGHRSVSWYQQTPGQGLQFLFEYFSETQRNKGNFPGRFSGRQFSNSRSEMNVSTLELGDSALYLCASSQEGPYEQYFGPGTRLTVT.

This chain uses TRBV6-1 with TRBJ1-1; D uncertain. The CDR3 extends over 14 amino acids. CDR1 and CDR2 (germline): MNHNS, SASEGT. Trimming left V 0 bases short and J 4 bases short, with 9 bases between. CDR3 sequence: CASSEALGFTEAFF. CDR3 in DNA: TGTGCCAGCAGTGAAGCGCTGGGGTTCACTGAAGCTTTCTTT.

This chain uses TRBV5-6 with TRBJ1-2, with 7 bases matching TRBD1. Trimming at V came to 5 bases and at J to 7 bases, leaving 14 bases not matched to a gene. Germline-derived CDR1 and CDR2 are SGHDT and YYEEEE. The CDR3 sequence is 15 residues long. CDR3 protein: CASRQLDRVGFGYTF. The CDR3 DNA reads as TGTGCCAGCAGGCAACTCGACAGGGTGGGATTTGGCTACACCTTC.

The chain combines TRBV5-1 with TRBJ2-1, with 7 positions matching TRBD2. Germline CDR1 SGHRS, CDR2 YFSETQ. After removal of 4 bases from V and 5 bases from J, the junction contained 12 bases not matched to a gene. The CDR3 covers 16 residues. The CDR3 reads CASSPGRASLDNEQFF. CDR3 DNA: TGCGCCAGCAGCCCGGGGAGGGCCTCCCTCGACAATGAGCAGTTCTTC.

The chain carries TRBV2 and TRBJ1-5, with D maybe TRBD1 (6 bases). Germline assignment: CDR1 SNHLY and CDR2 FYNNEI. This CDR3 spans 16 amino acids. Trimming removed 4 bases at V and 2 bases at J, with 15 bases between. CDR3 sequence reads: CASSGITGIGNQPQHF. CDR3 DNA: TGTGCCAGCAGTGGGATAACAGGGATAGGCAATCAGCCCCAGCATTTT. The full variable domain, completed using reference TRBV2 and TRBJ1-5, is EPEVTQTPSHQVTQMGQEVILRCVPISNHLYFYWYRQILGQKVEFLVSFYNNEISEKSEIFDDQFSVERPDGSNFTLKIRSTKLEDSAMYFCASSGITGIGNQPQHFGDGTRLSIL.

The V and J genes are TRBV2 and TRBJ1-5; no firm D call. Germline V CDR1 and CDR2: SNHLY, FYNNEI. V lost 6 bases to trimming and J lost 9 bases, with 12 bases between them. The CDR3 totals 12 residues. CDR3 sequence reads: CASSHGRTPQHF. Here the CDR3 DNA reads TGTGCCAGCAGCCACGGACGGACGCCCCAGCATTTT.

V gene TRBV25-1 combines with J gene TRBJ1-1; D might be TRBD1 (6 bases). Germline lookup yields CDR1 MGHDK and CDR2 SYGVNS. The CDR3 consists of 18 residues. Trimming left V 2 bases short and J 5 bases short, with 24 bases between. CDR3 DNA: TGTGCCAGCAGTGAACATACAGGGTATGCCCGGGGTTATACTGAAGCTTTCTTT. Translating it yields CASSEHTGYARGYTEAFF.

In this sample, this clone turned up once. The chain is built from TRBV9 and TRBJ1-1, with 12 positions matching TRBD1. The length of the CDR3 is 16 residues. Per the germline V gene, CDR1 is SGDLS and CDR2 is YYNGEE. J lost 5 bases, V lost 4 bases, and 9 bases had no gene match. Here the CDR3 DNA reads TGTGCCAGCAGCCCCCGTGGGACAGGGGGCCAGACTGAAGCTTTCTTT. Protein: CASSPRGTGGQTEAFF.

The V gene is TRBV30, the J gene TRBJ1-1; 8 bases line up with TRBD1. The CDR3 has 14 amino acids. The germline gives CDR1 GTSNPN, CDR2 SVGIG (reference sequence). V lost 1 base and J lost 3; bases outside the gene matches: 4. CDR3 bases: TGTGCCTGGAGTGCCGGGACAGGCTACACTGAAGCTTTCTTT. This sequence encodes CAWSAGTGYTEAFF. The whole variable domain, filled in from reference TRBV30 and TRBJ1-1, reads SQTIHQWPATLVQPVGSPLSLECTVEGTSNPNLYWYRQAAGRGLQLLFYSVGIGQISSEVPQNLSASRPQDRQFILSSKKLLLSDSGFYLCAWSAGTGYTEAFFGQGTRLTVV.

As to this clone: Mismatch with germline at one junction end may stem from a read error. The chain is built from TRBV10-3 and TRBJ2-3; D call uncertain. Germline CDR1 reads ENHRY; CDR2 reads SYGVKD. The CDR3 consists of 11 residues. This CDR3 reads CAIRELDTQYF. Here the CDR3 DNA reads TGTGCCATCAGGGAGTTAGATACGCAGTATTTT.

This chain links TRBV10-3 with TRBJ2-2; no definite D call. CDR1 is ENHRY, CDR2 SYGVKD, per germline. The CDR3 sequence is 14 residues long. Trimming removed 2 bases at V and 2 bases at J, with 6 bases between. The DNA for the CDR3 is TGTGCCATCAGTGAGGCCCAAAACACCGGGGAGCTGTTTTTT. Protein sequence: CAISEAQNTGELFF.

Only one count was recorded for this clone. In the same sample, other DNA sequences code for this CDR3. CDR3 DNA: TGTGCCAGCAGCCCGACGACGGGCCCCTACGAGCAGTACTTC. This encodes CASSPTTGPYEQYF. J is TRBJ2-7 and V is TRBV7-2; D remains ambiguous. The CDR3 length is 14 residues. In germline, CDR1 is SGHTA, CDR2 FQGNSA. The ends were cut back, 5 bases at V and 2 bases at J, with 13 bases in the middle.

This clone was recorded a few times. The chain joins TRBV14 to TRBJ1-6, with D possibly being TRBD1 (5 bases). The CDR3 spans 13 residues. V lost 2 bases to trimming and J lost 8 bases, with 7 bases between them. The germline CDR1 and CDR2 sequences are SGHDN and FVKESK. DNA for the CDR3: TGTGCCAGCAGCCAACAGGGTTATTCACCCCTCCACTTT. Its protein is CASSQQGYSPLHF. The whole variable domain, filled in from reference TRBV14 and TRBJ1-6, reads EAGVTQFPSHSVIEKGQTVTLRCDPISGHDNLYWYRRVMGKEIKFLLHFVKESKQDESGMPNNRFLAERTGGTYSTLKVQPAELEDSGVYFCASSQQGYSPLHFGNGTRLTVT.

CDR3 loop: CASSAGLAVQETQYF. DNA for the CDR3: TGCGCCAGCAGTGCAGGGCTAGCGGTGCAAGAGACCCAGTACTTC. This sequence joins TRBV10-1 and TRBJ2-5; 7 bases match TRBD2. With V trimmed by 4 bases and J by 2 bases, 7 bases remained unmatched. This CDR3 comprises 15 residues. Per germline, CDR1 WNHNN and CDR2 SYGVQD (reference sequence).

Only one count was recorded for this clone. V is TRBV19 and J is TRBJ1-1; 8 bases are shared with TRBD1. J lost 7 bases, V lost 3 bases, and 10 bases had no gene match. Per the germline V gene, CDR1 is LNHDA and CDR2 is SQIVND (reference sequence). The CDR3 has 15 amino acids. The CDR3 region is CASSIGDRGLLEAFF. The DNA of the CDR3 is TGTGCCAGTAGTATTGGTGACAGGGGCCTCCTTGAAGCTTTCTTT.

The rearrangement joins TRBV10-2 to TRBJ1-3; 7 bases map to TRBD1. The CDR3 has 12 residues. The germline CDR1 and CDR2 sequences are WSHSY and SAAADI. With 6 bases clipped from V and 4 bases from J, the junction kept 0 bases outside the gene matches. CDR3 sequence (DNA): TGCGCCAGCAGGGACAGGGGAAACACCATATATTTT. This codes for CASRDRGNTIYF.